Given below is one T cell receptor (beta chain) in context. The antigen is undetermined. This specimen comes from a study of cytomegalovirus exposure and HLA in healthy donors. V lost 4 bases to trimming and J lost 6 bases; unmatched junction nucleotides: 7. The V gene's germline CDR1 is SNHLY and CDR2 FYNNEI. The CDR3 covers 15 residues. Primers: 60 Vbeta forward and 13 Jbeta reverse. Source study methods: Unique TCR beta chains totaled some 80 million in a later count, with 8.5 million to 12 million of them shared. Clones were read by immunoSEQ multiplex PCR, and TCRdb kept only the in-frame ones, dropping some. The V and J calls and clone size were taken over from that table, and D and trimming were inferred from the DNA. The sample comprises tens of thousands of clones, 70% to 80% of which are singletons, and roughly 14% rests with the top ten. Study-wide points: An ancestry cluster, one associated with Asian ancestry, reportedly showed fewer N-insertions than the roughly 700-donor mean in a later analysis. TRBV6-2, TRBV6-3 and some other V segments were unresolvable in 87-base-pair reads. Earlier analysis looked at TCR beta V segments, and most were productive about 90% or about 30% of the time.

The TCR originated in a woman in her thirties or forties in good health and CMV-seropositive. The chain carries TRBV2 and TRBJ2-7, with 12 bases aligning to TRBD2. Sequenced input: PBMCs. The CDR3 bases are TGTGCCAGCAGTGCGCTAGCGGGAGGGCCGGGCGAGCAGTACTTC. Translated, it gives CASSALAGGPGEQYF.